This TCR beta chain comes out of a study of metastatic and nonmetastatic thyroid tumors. About the study: From malignant and benign thyroid patients, repertoires in blood and in tumor or nodule tissue were compared.

Original handling: What underpinned the distant-metastasis classifier for papillary thyroid cancer was the set of CDR3 differences across clinicopathological groups. TCRdb re-called the PCR reads through MiXCR. The V and J calls come from TCRdb's annotation, not from the publication. The table records 50,000 to 65,000 clones, about a sixth of them present only once. In this sample, this clone is medium-sized. As yet, its antigen is unknown. None of the patients had undergone any treatment ahead of thyroid surgery. Germline-derived CDR1 and CDR2 are LNHNV and YYDKDF (reference sequence). Trimming removed 0 bases from V and 2 bases from J; junction bases left unmatched: 7. The CDR3 runs to 18 residues. Findings of the study overall: A significant increase in TCR beta diversity was reportedly seen in malignant thyroid tumors relative to benign nodules, in blood and tumor.

The V call is TRBV15, the J call TRBJ2-3; TRBD2 matches 11 bases. The sequence was obtained from a female donor with papillary thyroid cancer or a benign thyroid nodule (not recorded which). Some clones in this sample may be carry-over from other donors' samples. Sequencing was done on a sample of blood. This CDR3 reads CATSRDTLAGAPTDTQYF. The CDR3 coding sequence is TGTGCCACCAGCAGAGATACACTAGCGGGAGCCCCCACAGATACGCAGTATTTT.